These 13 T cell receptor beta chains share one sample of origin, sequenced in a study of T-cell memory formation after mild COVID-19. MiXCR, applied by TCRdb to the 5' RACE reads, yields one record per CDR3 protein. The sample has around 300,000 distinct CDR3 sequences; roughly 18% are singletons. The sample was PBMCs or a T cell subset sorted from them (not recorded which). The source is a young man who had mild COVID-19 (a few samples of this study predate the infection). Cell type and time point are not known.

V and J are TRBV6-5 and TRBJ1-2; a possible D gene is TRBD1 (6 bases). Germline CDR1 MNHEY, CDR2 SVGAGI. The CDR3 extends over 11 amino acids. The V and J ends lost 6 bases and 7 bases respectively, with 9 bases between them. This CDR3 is CASSPGAGYTF. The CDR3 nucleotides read TGTGCCAGCAGCCCGGGGGCTGGCTACACCTTC.

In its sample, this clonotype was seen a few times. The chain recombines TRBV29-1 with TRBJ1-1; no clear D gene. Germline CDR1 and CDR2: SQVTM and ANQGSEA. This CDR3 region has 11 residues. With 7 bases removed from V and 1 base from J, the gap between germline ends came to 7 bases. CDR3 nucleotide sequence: TGCAGCGGACAAGGGAACACTGAAGCTTTCTTT. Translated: CSGQGNTEAFF.

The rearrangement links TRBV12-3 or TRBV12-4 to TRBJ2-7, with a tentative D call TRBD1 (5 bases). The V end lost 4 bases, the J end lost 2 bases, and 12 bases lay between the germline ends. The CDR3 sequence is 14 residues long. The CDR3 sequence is CASSYTGYPYEQYF. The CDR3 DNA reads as TGTGCCAGCAGTTACACAGGTTATCCCTACGAGCAGTACTTC.

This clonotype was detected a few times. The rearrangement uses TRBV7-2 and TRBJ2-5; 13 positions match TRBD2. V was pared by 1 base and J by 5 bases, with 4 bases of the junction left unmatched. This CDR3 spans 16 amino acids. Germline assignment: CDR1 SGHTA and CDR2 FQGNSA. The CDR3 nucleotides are TGTGCCAGCAGCTTAGAACTAGCGGGGGGGCAGGAGACCCAGTACTTC. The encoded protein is CASSLELAGGQETQYF.

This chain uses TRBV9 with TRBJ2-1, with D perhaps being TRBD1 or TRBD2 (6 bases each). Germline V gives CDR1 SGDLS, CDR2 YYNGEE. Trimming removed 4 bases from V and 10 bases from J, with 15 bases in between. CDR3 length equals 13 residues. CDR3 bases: TGTGCCAGCAGCCCTCCTAGGGGGGTCGAGCAGTTCTTC. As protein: CASSPPRGVEQFF.

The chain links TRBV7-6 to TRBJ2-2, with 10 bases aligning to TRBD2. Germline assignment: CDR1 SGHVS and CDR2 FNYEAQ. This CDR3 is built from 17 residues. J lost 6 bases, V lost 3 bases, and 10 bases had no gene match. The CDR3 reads CASSFNSGGIVPGELFF. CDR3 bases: TGTGCCAGCAGCTTCAATAGCGGGGGGATCGTTCCCGGGGAGCTGTTTTTT.

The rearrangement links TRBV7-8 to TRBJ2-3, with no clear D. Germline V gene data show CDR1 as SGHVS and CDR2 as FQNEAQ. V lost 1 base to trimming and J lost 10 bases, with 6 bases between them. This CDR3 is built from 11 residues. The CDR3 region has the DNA TGTGCCAGCAGCTTAGTAGAGCCGCAGTATTTT. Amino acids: CASSLVEPQYF. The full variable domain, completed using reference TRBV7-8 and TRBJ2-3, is GAGVSQSPRYKVAKRGQDVALRCDPISGHVSLFWYQQALGQGPEFLTYFQNEAQLDKSGLPSDRFFAERPEGSVSTLKIQRTQQEDSAVYLCASSLVEPQYFGPGTRLTVL.

The CDR3 reads CASSWGVSSNQPQHF. CDR3 in DNA: TGTGCCAGCAGCTGGGGGGTCTCGAGCAATCAGCCCCAGCATTTT. The rearrangement uses TRBV7-2 and TRBJ1-5; a weak D match, TRBD1 (5 bases). The CDR3 spans 15 residues. The V end was cut by 4 bases, the J end by 1 base, with 11 bases between. CDR1 and CDR2 (germline): SGHTA, FQGNSA.

CDR3 DNA sequence: TGTGCCAGCTGCTGGGGGGAAACCTACAATGAGCAGTTCTTC. Translating gives CASCWGETYNEQFF. V is TRBV6-2 or TRBV6-3 and J is TRBJ2-1; tentative D call: TRBD2 (6 bases). Germline loops: CDR1 MNHEY, CDR2 SVGEGT. CDR3 length: 14 residues. Between the trimmed V and J ends, which lost 8 bases and 2 bases, there was a span of 13 bases.

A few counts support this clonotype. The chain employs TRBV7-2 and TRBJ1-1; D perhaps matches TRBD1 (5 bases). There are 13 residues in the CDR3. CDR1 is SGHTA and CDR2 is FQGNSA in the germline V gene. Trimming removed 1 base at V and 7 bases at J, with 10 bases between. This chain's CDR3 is CASSLEGVIEAFF. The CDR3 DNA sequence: TGTGCCAGCAGCTTAGAAGGGGTGATTGAAGCTTTCTTT.

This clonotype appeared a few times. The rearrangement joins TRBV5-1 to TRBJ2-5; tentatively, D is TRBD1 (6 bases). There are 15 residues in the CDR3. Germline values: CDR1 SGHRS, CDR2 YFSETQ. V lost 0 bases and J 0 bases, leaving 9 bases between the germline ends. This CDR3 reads CASSLEGVYQETQYF. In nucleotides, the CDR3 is TGCGCCAGCAGCTTGGAGGGGGTCTACCAAGAGACCCAGTACTTC.

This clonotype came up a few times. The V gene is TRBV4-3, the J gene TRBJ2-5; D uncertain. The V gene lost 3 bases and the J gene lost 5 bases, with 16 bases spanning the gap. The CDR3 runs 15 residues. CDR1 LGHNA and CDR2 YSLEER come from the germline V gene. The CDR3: CASSQDLDRAETQYF. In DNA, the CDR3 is TGCGCCAGCAGCCAGGACCTCGACCGGGCGGAGACCCAGTACTTC.

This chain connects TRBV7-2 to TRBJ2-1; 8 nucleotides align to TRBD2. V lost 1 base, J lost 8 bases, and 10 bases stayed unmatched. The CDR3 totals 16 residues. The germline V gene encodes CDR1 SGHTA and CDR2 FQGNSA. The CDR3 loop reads CASSLVRRGARHEQFF. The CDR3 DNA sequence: TGTGCCAGCAGCTTAGTGAGGCGGGGGGCCCGGCATGAGCAGTTCTTC.